This T cell receptor beta chain was observed in a study of blood T cell repertoires in COVID-19. On the study more broadly: The analysed material was cDNA or gDNA that came from T cells, B-cell-depleted T cells, or PBMCs.

Recruits, aged roughly 18 to 90 years, lived in 24 US areas. Someone with COVID-19 had been met by exposed participants within 2 weeks before study entry. Here immunoSEQ multiplex PCR was the method, and the copy in TCRdb shows in-frame clones only, minus some. The sample records about 270,000 clones, approximately 90% being singletons. Germline V gene sequence: CDR1 SEHNR, CDR2 FQNEAQ (reference sequence). V trimming: 0 bases; J trimming: 6 bases; junction bases outside the gene matches: 2. There are 14 residues in the CDR3. The chain employs TRBV7-9 and TRBJ2-1; 7 positions agree with TRBD2. The source material was PBMCs or T cells enriched from blood (not recorded which). The source is a man in his forties or fifties who had been exposed to COVID-19. For the CDR3, the DNA is TGTGCCAGCAGCTTAGCGAGGGAGGGCAATGAGCAGTTCTTC. Residues: CASSLAREGNEQFF.